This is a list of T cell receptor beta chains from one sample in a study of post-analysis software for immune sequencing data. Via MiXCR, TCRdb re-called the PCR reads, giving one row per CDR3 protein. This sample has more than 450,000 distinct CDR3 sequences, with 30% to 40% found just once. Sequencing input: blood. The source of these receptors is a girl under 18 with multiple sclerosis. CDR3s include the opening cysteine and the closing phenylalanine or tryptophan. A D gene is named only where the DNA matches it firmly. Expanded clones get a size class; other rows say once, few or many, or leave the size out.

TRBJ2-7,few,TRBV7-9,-,CASSLVMTGRLYEQYF,TGTGCCAGCAGCTTAGTCATGACAGGAAGATTGTACGAGCAGTACTTC
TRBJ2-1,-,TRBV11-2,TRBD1,CASSPRTGWAYNEQFF,TGTGCCAGCAGCCCCCGGACAGGGTGGGCCTACAATGAGCAGTTCTTC
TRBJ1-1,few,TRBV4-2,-,CASSQAPNTEAFF,TGTGCCAGCAGCCAAGCCCCGAACACTGAAGCTTTCTTT
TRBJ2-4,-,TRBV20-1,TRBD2,CSARSTSSPMQYF,TGCAGTGCTAGGTCGACTAGCTCCCCCATGCAGTACTTC
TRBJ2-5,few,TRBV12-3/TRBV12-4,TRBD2,CASRSAGGGKTQYF,TGTGCCAGCAGATCAGCGGGGGGAGGAAAGACCCAGTACTTC
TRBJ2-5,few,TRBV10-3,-,CAIRTGGDSKETQYF,TGTGCCATCAGAACAGGGGGGGACTCTAAAGAGACCCAGTACTTC
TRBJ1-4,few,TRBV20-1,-,CSTINDRATNEKLFF,TGCAGTACTATTAACGACAGAGCAACTAATGAAAAACTGTTTTTT
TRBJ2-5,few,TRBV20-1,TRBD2,CSARGGGAIETQYF,TGCAGTGCTCGGGGCGGGGGGGCGATTGAGACCCAGTACTTC
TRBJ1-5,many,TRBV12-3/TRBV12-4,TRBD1,CASSLGQGNQPQHF,TGTGCCAGCTCACTCGGACAGGGGAATCAGCCCCAGCATTTT
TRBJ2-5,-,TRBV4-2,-,CASSLDSAAETQYF,TGTGCCAGCAGCCTCGACAGCGCGGCGGAGACCCAGTACTTC
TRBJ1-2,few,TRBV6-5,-,CASSFDGQAEGRYTF,TGTGCCAGCAGTTTTGATGGGCAGGCCGAAGGCCGCTACACCTTC
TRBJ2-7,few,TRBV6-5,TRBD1,CASSRTGNLHEQYF,TGTGCCAGCAGTCGGACAGGAAATCTCCACGAGCAGTACTTC
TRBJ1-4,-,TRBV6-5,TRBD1,CASAQTGKGEKLFF,TGTGCCAGCGCCCAGACAGGGAAGGGTGAAAAACTGTTTTTT
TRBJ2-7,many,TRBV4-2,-,CASSQTRRSYEQYF,TGTGCCAGCAGCCAAACGAGGCGTTCCTACGAGCAGTACTTC
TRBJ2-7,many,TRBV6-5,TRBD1,CASSIDRGPYEQYF,TGTGCCAGCAGTATAGACAGGGGTCCCTACGAGCAGTACTTC
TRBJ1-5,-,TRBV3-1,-,CASSQALNQPQHF,TGTGCCAGCAGCCAAGCCCTGAATCAGCCCCAGCATTTT
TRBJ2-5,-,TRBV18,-,CASSPIAPSMQTQYF,TGTGCCAGCTCACCAATAGCCCCTTCTATGCAGACCCAGTACTTC
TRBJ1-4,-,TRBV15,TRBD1,CATSRGDSNEKLFF,TGTGCCACCAGCAGAGGGGACAGTAATGAAAAACTGTTTTTT
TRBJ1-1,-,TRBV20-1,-,CSAGEDAAREAFF,TGCAGTGCCGGGGAGGACGCGGCTAGGGAAGCTTTCTTT
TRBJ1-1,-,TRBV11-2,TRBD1,CASSLYRGGTEAFF,TGTGCCAGCAGCCTTTACAGGGGGGGCACTGAAGCTTTCTTT
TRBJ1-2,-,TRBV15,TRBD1,CATSRGMPGQGSRDYTF,TGTGCCACCAGCAGAGGTATGCCGGGACAGGGCTCTCGTGACTACACCTTC
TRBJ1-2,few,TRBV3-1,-,CASSPGGYTF,TGTGCCAGCAGCCCAGGTGGCTACACCTTC
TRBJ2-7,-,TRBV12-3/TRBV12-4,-,CASSDRIYEQYF,TGTGCCAGCAGCGACAGGATCTACGAGCAGTACTTC
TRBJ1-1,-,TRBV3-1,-,CASSQDFGWGTEAFF,TGTGCCAGCAGCCAAGATTTCGGGTGGGGCACTGAAGCTTTCTTT